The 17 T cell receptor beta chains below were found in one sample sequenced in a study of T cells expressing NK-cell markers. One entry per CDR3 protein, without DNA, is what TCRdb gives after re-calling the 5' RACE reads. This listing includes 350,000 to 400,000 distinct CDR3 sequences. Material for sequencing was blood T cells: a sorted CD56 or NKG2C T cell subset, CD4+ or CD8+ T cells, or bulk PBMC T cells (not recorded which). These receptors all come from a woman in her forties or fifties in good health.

CDR3 sequence reads: CASTHRGRETQYF. The genes are TRBV12-3 or TRBV12-4 and TRBJ2-5; TCRdb's assignment of TRBD1 cannot be checked, as there is no DNA. The CDR3 covers 13 residues.

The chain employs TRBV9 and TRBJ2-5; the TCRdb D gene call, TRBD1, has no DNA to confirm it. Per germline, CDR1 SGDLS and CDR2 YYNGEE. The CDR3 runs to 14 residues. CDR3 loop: CASSTKDRGMTQYF.

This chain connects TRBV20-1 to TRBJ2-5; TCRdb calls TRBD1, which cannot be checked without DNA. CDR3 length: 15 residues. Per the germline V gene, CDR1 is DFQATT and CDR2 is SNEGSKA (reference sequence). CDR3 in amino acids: CSARESPGGGETQYF.

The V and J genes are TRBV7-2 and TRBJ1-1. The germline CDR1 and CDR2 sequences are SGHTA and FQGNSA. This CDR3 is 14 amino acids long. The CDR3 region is CASSFWQKNTEAFF.

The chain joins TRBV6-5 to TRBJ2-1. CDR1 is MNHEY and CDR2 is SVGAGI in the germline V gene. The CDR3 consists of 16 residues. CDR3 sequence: CASSYSTSQLGYEQFF.

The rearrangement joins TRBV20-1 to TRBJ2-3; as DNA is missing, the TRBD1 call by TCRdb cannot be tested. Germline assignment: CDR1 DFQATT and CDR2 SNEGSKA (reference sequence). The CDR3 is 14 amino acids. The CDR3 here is CSARDTTGGLTQYF.

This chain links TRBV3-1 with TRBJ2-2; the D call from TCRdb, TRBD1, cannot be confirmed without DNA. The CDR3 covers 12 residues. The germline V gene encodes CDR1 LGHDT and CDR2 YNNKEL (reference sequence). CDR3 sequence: CASSKYRGELFF.

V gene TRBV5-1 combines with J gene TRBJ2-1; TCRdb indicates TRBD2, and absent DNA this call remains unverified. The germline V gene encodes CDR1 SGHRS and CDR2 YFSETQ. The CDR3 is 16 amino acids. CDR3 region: CASSPVPGLAGDEQFF.

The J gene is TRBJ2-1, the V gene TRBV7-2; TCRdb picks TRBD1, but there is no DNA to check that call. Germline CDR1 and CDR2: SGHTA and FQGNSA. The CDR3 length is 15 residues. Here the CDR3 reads CASSPRGELYNEQFF.

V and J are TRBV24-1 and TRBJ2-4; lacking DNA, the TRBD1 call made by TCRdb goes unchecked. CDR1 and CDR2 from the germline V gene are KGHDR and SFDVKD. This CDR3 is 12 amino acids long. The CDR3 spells CATSDLRDIQYF.

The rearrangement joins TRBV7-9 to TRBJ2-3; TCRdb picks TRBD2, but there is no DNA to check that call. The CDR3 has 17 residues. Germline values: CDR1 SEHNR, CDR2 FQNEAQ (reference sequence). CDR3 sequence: CASSRGTATSGSDTQYF.

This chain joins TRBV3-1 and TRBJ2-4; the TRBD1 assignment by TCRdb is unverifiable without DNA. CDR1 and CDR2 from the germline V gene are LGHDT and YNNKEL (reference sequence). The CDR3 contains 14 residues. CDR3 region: CASSQDGGLNIQYF.

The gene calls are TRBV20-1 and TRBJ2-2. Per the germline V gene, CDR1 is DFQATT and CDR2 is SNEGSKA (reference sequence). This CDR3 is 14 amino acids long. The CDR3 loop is CSASLGKVSGELFF.

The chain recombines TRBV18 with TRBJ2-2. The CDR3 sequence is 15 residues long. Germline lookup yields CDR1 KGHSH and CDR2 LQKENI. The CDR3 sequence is CASRATLLNTGELFF. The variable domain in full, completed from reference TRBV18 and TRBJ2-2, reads NAGVMQNPRHLVRRRGQEARLRCSPMKGHSHVYWYRQLPEEGLKFMVYLQKENIIDESGMPKERFSAEFPKEGPSILRIQQVVRGDSAAYFCASRATLLNTGELFFGEGSRLTVL.

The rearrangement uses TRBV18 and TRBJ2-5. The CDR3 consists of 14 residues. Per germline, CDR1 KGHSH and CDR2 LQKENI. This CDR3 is CASSPPWGVETQYF.

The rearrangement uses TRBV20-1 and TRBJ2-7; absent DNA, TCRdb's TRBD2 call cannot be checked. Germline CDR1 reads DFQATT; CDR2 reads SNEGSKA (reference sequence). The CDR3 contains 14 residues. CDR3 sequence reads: CSASTQTALYEQYF.

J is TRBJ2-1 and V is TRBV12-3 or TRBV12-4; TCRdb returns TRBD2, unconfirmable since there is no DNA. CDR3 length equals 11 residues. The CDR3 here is CASSLAGGPIF.